These 20 T cell receptor beta chains came from one sample sequenced in a study of graft-versus-host responses after intestinal transplantation. Data came from immunoSEQ multiplex PCR; TCRdb stores just in-frame clones and leaves some out. The table records approximately 20,000 clones, approximately 92% of them present only once. Here the sequenced sample was PBMCs, taken more than 64 days after intestinal transplantation. The receptor source for this set is a human patient who received an intestinal transplant, so some T cells may come from the graft donor.

This sequence joins TRBV6-5 and TRBJ1-1, with D possibly TRBD1 on 6 matching bases. The length of the CDR3 is 15 residues. Germline V gives CDR1 MNHEY, CDR2 SVGAGI. V lost 5 bases, J lost 8 bases, and 21 bases lay in between. CDR3 nucleotides: TGTGCCAGCAGTCCCAGGGAGACAGGAATGTTCGAAGCTTTCTTT. Its protein product is CASSPRETGMFEAFF.

The V gene is TRBV4-3, the J gene TRBJ1-2, with D unresolved. Looked up from germline, CDR1 is LGHNA and CDR2 is YSLEER. The CDR3 has 13 amino acids. Trimming removed 5 bases at V and 5 bases at J, with 12 bases between. The CDR3 DNA sequence: TGCGCCAGCAGCATGACAACGGCGTATGGCTACACCTTC. Residues: CASSMTTAYGYTF.

Of note for this clone: The same CDR3 also results from other DNA sequences found in this sample. The chain employs TRBV5-6 and TRBJ2-7, with D maybe TRBD1 (5 bases). The CDR3 runs 13 residues. CDR1 is SGHDT and CDR2 is YYEEEE in the germline V gene. V lost 2 bases, J lost 0 bases, and 6 bases lay in between. In DNA, the CDR3 is TGTGCCAGCAGCTTTGACAGCTCCTACGAGCAGTACTTC. Its protein is CASSFDSSYEQYF.

This chain uses TRBV12-5 with TRBJ2-3; possibly TRBD2 for D (6 bases). The CDR3 extends over 18 amino acids. CDR1 and CDR2 from the germline V gene are LGHNT and FRNRAP. The V gene lost 2 bases and the J gene lost 6 bases, with 24 bases spanning the gap. CDR3 nucleotides: TGTGCTAGTGGTTTGCCCTATCAAGCGGGCCGGGTTTCGGATACGCAGTATTTT. Its translation: CASGLPYQAGRVSDTQYF.

The V call is TRBV7-2, the J call TRBJ2-1, with D possibly called TRBD1 or TRBD2 (5 bases each). This CDR3 is 16 amino acids long. CDR1 is SGHTA and CDR2 is FQGNSA in the germline V gene. Trimming removed 0 bases from V and 1 base from J, with 10 bases in between. The CDR3 reads CASSLAVGTSYNEQFF. Here the CDR3 DNA reads TGTGCCAGCAGCTTAGCGGTAGGGACGTCCTACAATGAGCAGTTCTTC.

The chain joins TRBV5-6 to TRBJ1-2; 8 bases align to TRBD1. The CDR3 is 15 residues long. Trimming took 1 base from V and 8 from J; bases not matched to a gene: 10. The germline V gene has CDR1 SGHDT and CDR2 YYEEEE. CDR3 sequence reads: CASSLTRGLGRGYTF. CDR3 DNA sequence: TGTGCCAGCAGCTTGACCAGGGGGCTGGGACGCGGCTACACCTTC.

V usage is TRBV27 and J usage is TRBJ2-1; TRBD1 might be the D (5 bases). Germline CDR1 is MNHEY and CDR2 is SMNVEV (reference sequence). V was shortened by 7 bases and J by 8 bases, with 12 bases between the two germline ends. The CDR3 covers 12 residues. This chain's CDR3 is CASKSGYDEQFF. The CDR3 DNA sequence: TGTGCCAGCAAATCAGGGTACGATGAGCAGTTCTTC.

This clone appeared a few times. This sequence joins TRBV30 and TRBJ1-2, with TRBD1 matching 7 bases. The CDR3 is 12 residues long. The germline CDR1 and CDR2 sequences are GTSNPN and SVGIG (reference sequence). Losses at the gene ends were 3 bases for V and 8 bases for J; bases not matched to a gene: 6. The CDR3 sequence is CAWSGQVGGYTF. The DNA of the CDR3 is TGTGCCTGGAGCGGACAGGTGGGCGGCTACACCTTC.

V and J are TRBV9 and TRBJ1-4; D is ambiguous. The V gene lost 0 bases and the J gene lost 1 base, with 4 bases spanning the gap. The CDR3 runs to 14 residues. In germline, CDR1 is SGDLS, CDR2 YYNGEE. CDR3 nucleotides: TGTGCCAGCAGCGTAGGGGGAACTAATGAAAAACTGTTTTTT. This translates into CASSVGGTNEKLFF. Combining the CDR3 with reference TRBV9 and TRBJ1-4 gives the whole variable domain DSGVTQTPKHLITATGQRVTLRCSPRSGDLSVYWYQQSLDQGLQFLIQYYNGEERAKGNILERFSAQQFPDLHSELNLSSLELGDSALYFCASSVGGTNEKLFFGSGTQLSVL.

The chain combines TRBV7-2 with TRBJ1-4; weak D call: TRBD1 (5 bases). The length of the CDR3 is 14 residues. Germline assignment: CDR1 SGHTA and CDR2 FQGNSA. Trimming removed 1 base from V and 12 bases from J, with 15 bases in between. CDR3 nucleotide sequence: TGTGCCAGCAGCTTAGACAGGACGACCTCCCAACTGTTTTTT. This codes for CASSLDRTTSQLFF.

In this sample, this clone turned up a few times. The chain employs TRBV4-1 and TRBJ1-1, with 8 bases that match TRBD1. CDR3 length: 14 residues. V was clipped by 2 bases and J by 5 bases; unmatched bases: 4. Germline CDR1 MGHRA, CDR2 YSYEKL. The CDR3 loop reads CASSQRQGITEAFF. The CDR3 nucleotides are TGCGCCAGCAGCCAACGACAGGGGATTACTGAAGCTTTCTTT.

V and J are TRBV6-4 and TRBJ2-3, with 11 bases identical to TRBD2. V gave up 6 bases and J gave up 4 bases; unmatched junction bases: 6. The CDR3 is 15 amino acids. Per germline, CDR1 MRHNA and CDR2 SNTAGT. The chain's CDR3 is CASSNSGGAADTQYF. Written as DNA, the CDR3 is TGTGCCAGCAGCAATAGCGGGGGGGCCGCAGATACGCAGTATTTT.

This sequence joins TRBV9 and TRBJ2-1; TRBD2 matches at 9 bases. This CDR3 is 16 amino acids long. Germline CDR1 and CDR2: SGDLS and YYNGEE. J was trimmed by 9 bases and V by 7 bases; bases with no gene match: 17. CDR3 DNA: TGTGCCAGCGGCGCCCCCAAGGCGGGGGGGGCCGGTGAGCAGTTCTTC. Translated, it gives CASGAPKAGGAGEQFF.

As DNA, the CDR3 is TGTGCCAGCAGCCTAGACAGAAGGCAGTACTTC. Its protein product is CASSLDRRQYF. The chain uses TRBV5-8 and TRBJ2-7, with a possible D match to TRBD1 (5 bases). CDR1 is SGHTS, CDR2 YDEGEE, per germline. The CDR3 loop spans 11 amino acids. V gave up 4 bases and J gave up 9 bases, with 11 bases separating them.

The V gene is TRBV6-6, the J gene TRBJ2-3; 8 bases agree with TRBD2. The V and J ends lost 11 bases and 4 bases, in that order; junction bases with no gene match: 11. Germline V lookup: CDR1 MNHNY, CDR2 SVGAGI (reference sequence). CDR3 length: 14 amino acids. In DNA, the CDR3 is TGTGCCTCTGCCCGGGGGGGGCCAGCAGATACGCAGTATTTT. Its protein product is CASARGGPADTQYF.

The V call is TRBV9, the J call TRBJ2-7; possible D gene TRBD1, 5 bases. Trimming took off 2 bases at V and 6 bases at J, with 18 bases between the two ends. The CDR3 sequence is 15 residues long. CDR1 is SGDLS, CDR2 YYNGEE, per germline. This CDR3 is CASSVGYQGQVEQYF. The CDR3 nucleotides are TGTGCCAGCAGCGTGGGGTACCAGGGCCAGGTCGAGCAGTACTTC.

The rearrangement links TRBV13 to TRBJ2-1; 8 bases map to TRBD2. The germline V gene encodes CDR1 PRHDT and CDR2 FYEKMQ (reference sequence). V gave up 1 base and J gave up 9 bases; unmatched junction bases: 8. The CDR3 loop spans 15 amino acids. The CDR3 spells CASSLEGGGRGEQFF. As DNA, the CDR3 is TGTGCCAGCAGCTTAGAGGGCGGGGGGCGAGGTGAGCAGTTCTTC.

The CDR3 DNA follows: TGCGCCAGCAGCCAACCCCGGGACTCCTCAGATACGCAGTATTTT. Its protein product is CASSQPRDSSDTQYF. J is TRBJ2-3 and V is TRBV5-1; perhaps TRBD2 as D (6 bases). The germline CDR1 and CDR2 sequences are SGHRS and YFSETQ. V was shortened by 4 bases and J by 4 bases, with 16 bases between the two germline ends. This CDR3 is 15 amino acids long.

V and J are TRBV11-2 and TRBJ2-1, with 12 bases matching TRBD2. Trimming at V came to 4 bases and at J to 4 bases, leaving 5 bases not matched to a gene. Germline V CDR1 and CDR2: SGHAT, FQNNGV. CDR3 length: 16 residues. CDR3 residues: CASSSTSGGAYNEQFF. The CDR3, as DNA: TGTGCCAGCAGCTCGACTAGCGGGGGAGCATACAATGAGCAGTTCTTC.

The CDR3 DNA reads as TGTGCCAGCAGTTACTCGATAGCTGGGACAGAGGAATCCTACACCTTC. Its translation: CASSYSIAGTEESYTF. The chain couples TRBV6-6 to TRBJ1-2; 7 bases align to TRBD1. The CDR3 covers 16 residues. Germline lookup yields CDR1 MNHNY and CDR2 SVGAGI (reference sequence). V was clipped by 0 bases and J by 10 bases; unmatched bases: 14.